The 27 T cell receptor beta chains given below trace back to one sample, sequenced in a study of blood T cell repertoires in COVID-19. The data were produced by immunoSEQ multiplex PCR, yet TCRdb's version contains in-frame clones alone and is incomplete. The sample holds approximately 250,000 clones, 70% to 90% seen once. The sample was PBMCs or T cells enriched from blood (not recorded which). The receptors derive from a woman in her 30s with acute COVID-19.

The J gene is TRBJ1-1, the V gene TRBV24-1, with D tentatively TRBD1 (5 bases). Germline CDR1 and CDR2: KGHDR and SFDVKD. Trimming removed 5 bases at V and 5 bases at J, with 11 bases between. This CDR3 has 13 residues. The CDR3 loop is CATSGFGGTEAFF. Written as DNA, the CDR3 is TGTGCCACCAGTGGCTTCGGGGGGACTGAAGCTTTCTTT.

The genes are TRBV28 and TRBJ2-7; TRBD1 aligns across 8 bases. The CDR3 is 16 amino acids. Unmatched junction bases numbered 10, after V lost 6 bases and J lost 0 bases. In germline, CDR1 is MDHEN, CDR2 SYDVKM. The CDR3 DNA reads TGTGCCAGCAGAACACAACCGGGACAGGTCTCCTACGAGCAGTACTTC. Translation gives CASRTQPGQVSYEQYF.

The rearrangement joins TRBV14 to TRBJ2-1, with D unresolved. V was pared by 0 bases and J by 3 bases, with 12 bases between. The CDR3 spans 16 residues. CDR1 and CDR2 from the germline V gene are SGHDN and FVKESK. DNA of the CDR3: TGTGCCAGCAGCCAAGAACTGGTGCTGAACTACAATGAGCAGTTCTTC. Residues: CASSQELVLNYNEQFF.

The chain carries TRBV2 and TRBJ2-2, with 8 bases that match TRBD1. Germline V gives CDR1 SNHLY, CDR2 FYNNEI. V was pared by 6 bases and J by 4 bases, with 7 bases of the junction left unmatched. CDR3 length: 15 residues. CDR3 in DNA: TGTGCCAGCAGGAGGGCAGGGGGCTCCACCGGGGAGCTGTTTTTT. Its translation: CASRRAGGSTGELFF.

The chain combines TRBV11-2 with TRBJ1-1; D uncertain. From germline, CDR1 is SGHAT and CDR2 FQNNGV. This CDR3 has 13 amino acids. V was trimmed by 1 base and J by 1 base, leaving 4 bases between them. CDR3: CASSLVANTEAFF. CDR3 in DNA: TGTGCCAGCAGCTTAGTGGCGAACACTGAAGCTTTCTTT.

The CDR3 loop reads CASSQDGGAGTEAFF. The CDR3 DNA sequence: TGCGCCAGCAGCCAAGACGGGGGGGCTGGGACTGAAGCTTTCTTT. The chain couples TRBV4-1 to TRBJ1-1; a weak D match, TRBD1 (6 bases). V was trimmed by 0 bases and J by 5 bases, leaving 13 bases between them. Looked up from germline, CDR1 is MGHRA and CDR2 is YSYEKL. The CDR3 extends over 15 amino acids.

The chain uses TRBV6-4 and TRBJ2-1; TRBD2 matches 12 bases. There are 15 residues in the CDR3. The V gene's germline CDR1 is MRHNA and CDR2 SNTAGT. V was clipped by 6 bases and J by 5 bases; unmatched bases: 5. The CDR3 nucleotides read TGTGCCAGCAGCCTCCTAGCGGGAGGGGACAATGAGCAGTTCTTC. It is translated as CASSLLAGGDNEQFF.

The gene calls are TRBV14 and TRBJ2-1, with D perhaps matching TRBD2 (5 bases). The CDR3 has 13 residues. The ends were cut back, 10 bases at V and 4 bases at J, with 14 bases in the middle. The germline CDR1 and CDR2 sequences are SGHDN and FVKESK. Here the CDR3 reads CATGDLGYNEQFF. The CDR3 bases are TGTGCCACCGGGGATCTTGGATACAATGAGCAGTTCTTC.

The rearrangement uses TRBV28 and TRBJ2-7, with 9 bases identical to TRBD1. The CDR3 runs 15 residues. Germline CDR1 and CDR2: MDHEN and SYDVKM. The ends lost 4 bases at V and 7 bases at J; junction bases unmatched: 11. The CDR3 is CASSSLGQGVGEQYF. CDR3 DNA: TGTGCCAGCAGTTCCCTGGGACAGGGTGTAGGGGAGCAGTACTTC.

The chain recombines TRBV9 with TRBJ2-7; TRBD1 agrees at 9 bases. Germline assignment: CDR1 SGDLS and CDR2 YYNGEE. The CDR3 totals 14 residues. After removal of 3 bases from V and 5 bases from J, the junction contained 6 bases not matched to a gene. CDR3 DNA sequence: TGTGCCAGCAGCGCAGGACAGGGGAGCCACGAGCAGTACTTC. As protein: CASSAGQGSHEQYF. The whole variable domain, filled in from reference TRBV9 and TRBJ2-7, reads DSGVTQTPKHLITATGQRVTLRCSPRSGDLSVYWYQQSLDQGLQFLIQYYNGEERAKGNILERFSAQQFPDLHSELNLSSLELGDSALYFCASSAGQGSHEQYFGPGTRLTVT.

V usage is TRBV7-9 and J usage is TRBJ2-7; D possibly corresponds to TRBD2 (6 bases). CDR1 is SEHNR, CDR2 FQNEAQ, per germline (reference sequence). V lost 4 bases and J 3 bases, leaving 16 bases between the germline ends. The CDR3 is made up of 15 amino acids. The CDR3 loop reads CASSYKGGTDYEQYF. CDR3 DNA: TGTGCCAGCAGCTATAAGGGCGGGACGGACTACGAGCAGTACTTC.

This chain uses TRBV6-5 with TRBJ2-7, with 9 bases aligning to TRBD2. Germline CDR1 MNHEY, CDR2 SVGAGI. This CDR3 is built from 13 residues. The V gene end was trimmed by 8 bases and the J gene end by 6 bases; junction bases not matched to a gene: 8. CDR3 nucleotide sequence: TGTGCCAGCGCCACGTGGCGGGAGGGCGAGCAGTACTTC. This codes for CASATWREGEQYF.

The chain couples TRBV9 to TRBJ2-7; weak D call: TRBD2 (6 bases). The CDR3 is 15 residues long. The germline V gene encodes CDR1 SGDLS and CDR2 YYNGEE. Between the trimmed V and J ends, which lost 4 bases and 5 bases, there was a span of 19 bases. The CDR3, as DNA: TGTGCCAGCAGCCCTGGTGGGGGGACCGTAAACGAGCAGTACTTC. This codes for CASSPGGGTVNEQYF.

The chain links TRBV24-1 to TRBJ2-3, with D tentatively TRBD2 (6 bases). The CDR3 length is 16 residues. The germline V and J ends were trimmed by 0 bases and 4 bases, with 13 bases remaining between them. The germline CDR1 and CDR2 sequences are KGHDR and SFDVKD. This chain's CDR3 is CATSDLIRGSADTQYF. The CDR3 bases are TGTGCCACCAGTGATTTGATTCGGGGGAGTGCAGATACGCAGTATTTT.

This clone was observed a handful of times. This chain joins TRBV27 and TRBJ2-7, with D perhaps TRBD1 (5 bases). This CDR3 has 15 amino acids. V dropped 5 bases and J dropped 0 bases, with 14 bases sitting between them. CDR1 is MNHEY and CDR2 is SMNVEV in the germline V gene (reference sequence). The CDR3 nucleotides read TGTGCCAGCAGTCCGGACACCCTCATCTCCTACGAGCAGTACTTC. Its protein product is CASSPDTLISYEQYF.

The rearrangement joins TRBV10-1 to TRBJ2-1; possible D gene TRBD2, 5 bases. This CDR3 contains 14 residues. Germline V gives CDR1 WNHNN, CDR2 SYGVQD (reference sequence). V lost 0 bases, J lost 3 bases, and 6 bases lay in between. This CDR3 is CASSESGGYNEQFF. The CDR3, as DNA: TGCGCCAGCAGTGAGTCAGGAGGCTACAATGAGCAGTTCTTC.

The gene calls are TRBV19 and TRBJ2-3, with TRBD1 identical over 12 bases. The CDR3 length is 15 residues. Germline V gives CDR1 LNHDA, CDR2 SQIVND (reference sequence). V lost 10 bases and J lost 4; bases outside the gene matches: 9. For the CDR3, the DNA is TGTGCCACACGCCCCGGGACAGGGGGCGCAGATACGCAGTATTTT. Its protein is CATRPGTGGADTQYF.

This chain connects TRBV4-1 to TRBJ1-4, with no clear D. Trimming removed 2 bases at V and 0 bases at J, with 4 bases between. The CDR3 has 14 residues. Per the germline V gene, CDR1 is MGHRA and CDR2 is YSYEKL. CDR3 bases: TGCGCCAGCAGCCAACCAACAACTAATGAAAAACTGTTTTTT. As protein: CASSQPTTNEKLFF.

A remark on this clone: This same CDR3 is encoded by further DNA sequences in the sample. The chain is built from TRBV27 and TRBJ2-7, with D tentatively TRBD2 (5 bases). The CDR3 has 13 residues. Germline values: CDR1 MNHEY, CDR2 SMNVEV (reference sequence). V lost 0 bases and J 2 bases, leaving 5 bases between the germline ends. The CDR3 sequence: CASSLSSAYEQYF. The CDR3, as DNA: TGTGCCAGCAGTTTATCTAGCGCCTACGAGCAGTACTTC.

V is TRBV24-1 and J is TRBJ2-1; D is possibly TRBD2 (5 bases). Germline V lookup: CDR1 KGHDR, CDR2 SFDVKD. Trimming removed 10 bases at V and 5 bases at J, with 14 bases between. This CDR3 comprises 13 residues. The CDR3 here is CATRFDGNNEQFF. The CDR3 bases are TGTGCCACTCGGTTTGACGGGAACAATGAGCAGTTCTTC.

The rearrangement joins TRBV28 to TRBJ2-1; 14 bases match TRBD2. The CDR3 length is 19 residues. V gave up 4 bases and J gave up 4 bases; unmatched junction bases: 12. Germline CDR1 MDHEN, CDR2 SYDVKM. CDR3 in amino acids: CASSSPMLTSGRVYNEQFF. Written as DNA, the CDR3 is TGTGCCAGCAGTTCACCCATGCTGACTAGCGGGAGGGTATACAATGAGCAGTTCTTC.

This sequence joins TRBV27 and TRBJ1-1; tentative D call: TRBD1 (5 bases). There are 13 residues in the CDR3. V was shortened by 3 bases and J by 3 bases, with 8 bases between the two germline ends. Germline-derived CDR1 and CDR2 are MNHEY and SMNVEV (reference sequence). CDR3 amino acids: CASSLGGDTEAFF. The CDR3, as DNA: TGTGCCAGCAGTTTGGGGGGGGACACTGAAGCTTTCTTT.

V and J are TRBV19 and TRBJ2-5; D remains unclear. The germline gives CDR1 LNHDA, CDR2 SQIVND (reference sequence). The CDR3 consists of 15 residues. The V gene lost 3 bases and the J gene lost 3 bases, with 14 bases spanning the gap. The CDR3, as DNA: TGTGCCAGTAGTATGTTTCTCGCTAATAAAGAGACCCAGTACTTC. Protein: CASSMFLANKETQYF.

J is TRBJ2-7 and V is TRBV19; D not certain. The CDR3 length is 13 residues. Trimming took off 5 bases at V and 3 bases at J, with 11 bases between the two ends. The germline CDR1 and CDR2 sequences are LNHDA and SQIVND (reference sequence). For the CDR3, the DNA is TGTGCCAGTAGTCTGGGCCGTTTCTACGAGCAGTACTTC. Amino acids: CASSLGRFYEQYF.

The gene calls are TRBV19 and TRBJ2-4; the match to TRBD2 covers 10 bases. This CDR3 contains 16 residues. V lost 2 bases and J lost 2; bases outside the gene matches: 3. Germline lookup yields CDR1 LNHDA and CDR2 SQIVND (reference sequence). CDR3 DNA sequence: TGTGCCAGTAGTATACTAGCGGGAGTGACCAAAAACATTCAGTACTTC. Translated, it gives CASSILAGVTKNIQYF.

The chain employs TRBV19 and TRBJ2-3; perhaps TRBD2 as D (5 bases). Per the germline V gene, CDR1 is LNHDA and CDR2 is SQIVND (reference sequence). This CDR3 contains 14 residues. V lost 4 bases and J lost 3, with 11 bases in between. CDR3: CASSKTRETDTQYF. The CDR3 nucleotides are TGTGCCAGTAGTAAAACTAGAGAAACAGATACGCAGTATTTT.

This rearrangement joins TRBV29-1 to TRBJ2-7; a weak D match, TRBD1 (6 bases). The CDR3 extends over 11 amino acids. Trimming shortened V by 6 bases and J by 3 bases, and 9 bases separated the two germline ends. Germline values: CDR1 SQVTM, CDR2 ANQGSEA. CDR3 nucleotides: TGCAGCGTCCGACAGGACTACGAGCAGTACTTC. Translating it yields CSVRQDYEQYF.